These 20 T cell receptor beta chains came from one sample sequenced in a study of shared clonotypes between healthy human individuals. The repertoire was sequenced with immunoSEQ multiplex PCR; TCRdb's copy has only in-frame clones and lacks some. Of about 2.3 million clones listed, around 90% are singletons. Sequenced sample: naive CD4+ T cells from PBMCs. Described subset: CD45RA+ positively selected. These receptors were obtained from a man younger than 35 in good health. Some clones in this sample may be carry-over from other donors' samples.

The V call is TRBV15, the J call TRBJ2-5; 11 bases fit TRBD2. Trimming removed 2 bases from V and 5 bases from J; junction bases left unmatched: 7. This CDR3 spans 16 amino acids. Per the germline V gene, CDR1 is LNHNV and CDR2 is YYDKDF (reference sequence). The CDR3 is CATSRSPSGRRETQYF. DNA of the CDR3: TGTGCCACCAGCAGAAGTCCTAGCGGGAGGAGGGAGACCCAGTACTTC.

Details on this clone: Other DNA sequences of this sample code for an identical CDR3. The V gene is TRBV7-9, the J gene TRBJ2-2, with D perhaps TRBD1 (6 bases). Germline CDR1 is SEHNR and CDR2 is FQNEAQ (reference sequence). The CDR3 covers 15 residues. The V end lost 1 base, the J end lost 0 bases, and 6 bases lay between the germline ends. CDR3 in amino acids: CASSLDRANTGELFF. CDR3 nucleotide sequence: TGTGCCAGCAGCTTAGACAGGGCGAACACCGGGGAGCTGTTTTTT. Full variable domain (outside the CDR3, taken from reference TRBV7-9 and TRBJ2-2): DTGVSQNPRHKITKRGQNVTFRCDPISEHNRLYWYRQTLGQGPEFLTYFQNEAQLEKSRLLSDRFSAERPKGSFSTLEIQRTEQGDSAMYLCASSLDRANTGELFFGEGSRLTVL.

The V and J genes are TRBV6-5 and TRBJ1-1; TRBD1 is a possible D gene (5 bases). The CDR3 has 14 amino acids. V was trimmed by 6 bases and J by 3 bases, leaving 14 bases between them. Germline CDR1 MNHEY, CDR2 SVGAGI. CDR3: CASRTLGGDTEAFF. CDR3 DNA sequence: TGTGCCAGCAGGACCCTGGGAGGGGACACTGAAGCTTTCTTT.

This chain connects TRBV5-1 to TRBJ2-1; D unclear. Trimming stripped 4 bases from V and 5 bases from J, with 13 bases between. CDR3 length equals 14 residues. Germline CDR1 SGHRS, CDR2 YFSETQ. The CDR3 DNA is TGCGCCAGCAGCCCGGAGCCCCAGAACAATGAGCAGTTCTTC. Amino acids: CASSPEPQNNEQFF.

The V and J genes are TRBV4-1 and TRBJ2-7, with a tentative D call TRBD1 (6 bases). Trimming took 4 bases from V and 2 from J, leaving 15 bases between them. The germline CDR1 and CDR2 sequences are MGHRA and YSYEKL. The CDR3 extends over 15 amino acids. The CDR3 region has the DNA TGCGCCAGCAGCCCGACTCCGGGACATCCCTACGAGCAGTACTTC. Its translation: CASSPTPGHPYEQYF.

This chain links TRBV7-2 with TRBJ2-5; 7 bases fit TRBD1. Looked up from germline, CDR1 is SGHTA and CDR2 is FQGNSA. V shed 5 bases, J shed 1 base, and the junction held 10 bases outside the gene matches. The CDR3 length is 16 residues. The CDR3 DNA follows: TGTGCCAGCAGCGGAGGTGGGAAGGGGGCCCAAGAGACCCAGTACTTC. It encodes CASSGGGKGAQETQYF.

This rearrangement joins TRBV7-2 to TRBJ2-3, with TRBD2 matching over 14 bases. V shed 5 bases and J 6 bases; nucleotides not matched to a gene: 7. The germline V gene encodes CDR1 SGHTA and CDR2 FQGNSA. The CDR3 covers 16 residues. CDR3 sequence (DNA): TGTGCCAGCAGCGGGATCGGACTAGCGGGAGGCGATACGCAGTATTTT. This codes for CASSGIGLAGGDTQYF.

The chain recombines TRBV7-2 with TRBJ1-4; D is perhaps TRBD1 (5 bases). This CDR3 spans 15 amino acids. Trimming left V 6 bases short and J 8 bases short, with 19 bases between. Germline V gene data show CDR1 as SGHTA and CDR2 as FQGNSA. The CDR3 DNA is TGTGCCAGCAGAACCGCCGCAGGGTCTTACGAAAAACTGTTTTTT. It encodes CASRTAAGSYEKLFF.

V gene TRBV11-2 combines with J gene TRBJ2-1; TRBD2 aligns across 11 bases. The CDR3 contains 16 residues. The germline CDR1 and CDR2 sequences are SGHAT and FQNNGV. V lost 5 bases to trimming and J lost 6 bases; unmatched junction nucleotides: 9. Here the CDR3 reads CASSLLAGVGANEQFF. The CDR3 nucleotides read TGTGCCAGCAGCCTACTAGCGGGAGTCGGCGCCAATGAGCAGTTCTTC.

The CDR3 DNA reads TGTGCCAGCAGCCCATCGTACAGGGGTAGCGACACCGGGGAGCTGTTTTTT. Translated, it gives CASSPSYRGSDTGELFF. The chain uses TRBV7-3 and TRBJ2-2; 7 bases match TRBD1. This CDR3 spans 17 amino acids. Trimming removed 5 bases from V and 3 bases from J; junction bases left unmatched: 12. The germline V gene has CDR1 SGHTA and CDR2 FQGTGA.

This rearrangement joins TRBV7-6 to TRBJ2-2; D is ambiguous. The CDR3 covers 13 residues. Trimming shortened V by 1 base and J by 1 base, and 1 base separated the two germline ends. In germline, CDR1 is SGHVS, CDR2 FNYEAQ. CDR3: CASSLGNTGELFF. The CDR3 DNA reads as TGTGCCAGCAGCTTAGGGAACACCGGGGAGCTGTTTTTT.

The chain uses TRBV18 and TRBJ1-1; perhaps TRBD1 as D (6 bases). V was cut by 2 bases and J by 4 bases, with 17 bases left in between. Germline V gene lookup returns CDR1 KGHSH and CDR2 LQKENI. The CDR3 consists of 16 residues. CDR3 amino acids: CASSPGKSGAGTEAFF. As DNA, the CDR3 is TGTGCCAGCTCACCAGGAAAATCAGGGGCCGGCACTGAAGCTTTCTTT.

V usage is TRBV7-2 and J usage is TRBJ1-1; 8 bases match TRBD1. The CDR3 runs to 14 residues. Germline V gene data show CDR1 as SGHTA and CDR2 as FQGNSA. Unmatched junction bases numbered 14, after V lost 6 bases and J lost 11 bases. The CDR3 loop is CASSSSGTGYRAFF. Written as DNA, the CDR3 is TGTGCCAGCAGTTCCTCCGGGACAGGTTATAGGGCTTTCTTT.

This chain links TRBV2 with TRBJ2-1; 9 nucleotides match TRBD2. Germline CDR1 is SNHLY and CDR2 is FYNNEI. The CDR3 runs to 13 residues. After removal of 4 bases from V and 10 bases from J, the junction contained 5 bases not matched to a gene. CDR3 sequence reads: CASSGASGVEQFF. In DNA, the CDR3 is TGTGCCAGCAGTGGTGCTAGCGGGGTGGAGCAGTTCTTC.

J is TRBJ2-1 and V is TRBV2, with 8 bases matching TRBD2. This CDR3 contains 12 residues. V trimming: 10 bases; J trimming: 6 bases; junction bases outside the gene matches: 5. From germline, CDR1 is SNHLY and CDR2 FYNNEI. CDR3 protein: CATRTSSNEQFF. CDR3 nucleotides: TGTGCCACTAGGACTAGCTCCAATGAGCAGTTCTTC.

This chain connects TRBV5-1 to TRBJ2-5; TRBD1 matches at 10 bases. CDR1 and CDR2 (germline): SGHRS, YFSETQ. The CDR3 extends over 15 amino acids. V dropped 5 bases and J dropped 0; count of bases not matched to a gene: 4. For the CDR3, the DNA is TGCGCCAGCAGGGGGGACAGGGGACACCAAGAGACCCAGTACTTC. Protein sequence: CASRGDRGHQETQYF. Full variable domain (missing parts from reference TRBV5-1 and TRBJ2-5): KAGVTQTPRYLIKTRGQQVTLSCSPISGHRSVSWYQQTPGQGLQFLFEYFSETQRNKGNFPGRFSGRQFSNSRSEMNVSTLELGDSALYLCASRGDRGHQETQYFGPGTRLLVL.

The chain employs TRBV11-2 and TRBJ2-1; unclear D gene. This CDR3 region has 14 residues. Trimming removed 1 base at V and 2 bases at J, with 6 bases between. Germline V gene lookup returns CDR1 SGHAT and CDR2 FQNNGV. The DNA of the CDR3 is TGTGCCAGCAGCTTAGCTGTCGCCTACAATGAGCAGTTCTTC. Its protein is CASSLAVAYNEQFF.

The chain carries TRBV6-5 and TRBJ1-2, with 9 bases that match TRBD1. Germline V lookup: CDR1 MNHEY, CDR2 SVGAGI. Losses at the gene ends were 8 bases for V and 7 bases for J; bases not matched to a gene: 2. This CDR3 is built from 11 residues. This chain's CDR3 is CASGTGSGYTF. The CDR3 DNA sequence: TGTGCCAGCGGGACAGGGAGTGGCTACACCTTC.

The sample holds one count of this clone. The rearrangement uses TRBV5-1 and TRBJ2-7, with 10 bases identical to TRBD2. V was clipped by 0 bases and J by 6 bases; unmatched bases: 6. There are 15 residues in the CDR3. Per the germline V gene, CDR1 is SGHRS and CDR2 is YFSETQ. The CDR3 loop reads CASSLEASGRIEQYF. Written as DNA, the CDR3 is TGCGCCAGCAGCTTGGAAGCTAGCGGGAGAATCGAGCAGTACTTC.

The chain carries TRBV9 and TRBJ1-3; D is ambiguous. The CDR3 spans 15 residues. Looked up from germline, CDR1 is SGDLS and CDR2 is YYNGEE. Deletions cut 0 bases from V and 8 bases from J, with 15 bases between. The CDR3 loop is CASSVGATRVDTIYF. CDR3 in DNA: TGTGCCAGCAGCGTAGGTGCCACCCGGGTTGACACCATATATTTT. Full variable domain (outside the CDR3, taken from reference TRBV9 and TRBJ1-3): DSGVTQTPKHLITATGQRVTLRCSPRSGDLSVYWYQQSLDQGLQFLIQYYNGEERAKGNILERFSAQQFPDLHSELNLSSLELGDSALYFCASSVGATRVDTIYFGEGSWLTVV.